This TCR beta chain is from a study of T cells in Graves' hyperthyroidism and ophthalmopathy. The PBMCs were taken from approximately 9 ml of fresh peripheral blood. V dropped 8 bases and J dropped 0 bases, with 25 bases sitting between them. CDR1 and CDR2 from the germline V gene are MNHNS and SASEGT. This CDR3 has 18 amino acids. This clonotype was detected ten times or more. What was amplified from RNA transcripts were TCR beta CDR3 regions. First-round RT-PCR targeting the TCR CDR3 was performed with the HTBI primer set. Via MiXCR, TCRdb re-called the multiplex PCR reads, giving one row per CDR3 protein. Among around 190,000 distinct CDR3 sequences listed, less than 20% were seen once.

This receptor was obtained from a woman aged 45-60 years with Graves' hyperthyroidism. The sample consisted of blood. The rearrangement links TRBV6-1 to TRBJ1-1, with a tentative D call TRBD1 (5 bases). The CDR3 loop reads CASLGGKWSTTMNTEAFF. CDR3 sequence (DNA): TGTGCCAGCCTGGGGGGAAAATGGTCAACCACCATGAACACTGAAGCTTTCTTT.